This T cell receptor (beta chain) came from a study of post-analysis software for immune sequencing data. The CDR3 totals 15 residues. Trimming pared 5 bases from V and 2 bases from J, leaving 13 bases between. Germline V lookup: CDR1 KGHDR, CDR2 SFDVKD. Regarding this clonotype: The antigen remains unidentified.

Study conclusions and caveats: Relative to controls, patients had a few TRBV segments at higher frequency, with TRBV5-6, TRBV5-1 and TRBV20-1 among these.

Tagging with unique molecular identifiers was a feature of the TCR beta cDNA libraries. From around 0.96 to 9.9 million T cells, 500,000 or so cDNA molecules were obtained. TCRdb independently ran MiXCR on the PCR reads; one entry per CDR3 protein. Of 600,000 to 750,000 distinct CDR3 sequences in the sample, around 60% were seen once. The sequence came from a girl aged 2-10 years with multiple sclerosis. The genes are TRBV24-1 and TRBJ2-3, with TRBD2 as a possible D gene (5 bases). Sequenced input: blood. This chain's CDR3 is CATSARGLLTDTQYF. In nucleotides, the CDR3 is TGTGCCACCAGTGCTCGAGGGTTGCTCACAGATACGCAGTATTTT.